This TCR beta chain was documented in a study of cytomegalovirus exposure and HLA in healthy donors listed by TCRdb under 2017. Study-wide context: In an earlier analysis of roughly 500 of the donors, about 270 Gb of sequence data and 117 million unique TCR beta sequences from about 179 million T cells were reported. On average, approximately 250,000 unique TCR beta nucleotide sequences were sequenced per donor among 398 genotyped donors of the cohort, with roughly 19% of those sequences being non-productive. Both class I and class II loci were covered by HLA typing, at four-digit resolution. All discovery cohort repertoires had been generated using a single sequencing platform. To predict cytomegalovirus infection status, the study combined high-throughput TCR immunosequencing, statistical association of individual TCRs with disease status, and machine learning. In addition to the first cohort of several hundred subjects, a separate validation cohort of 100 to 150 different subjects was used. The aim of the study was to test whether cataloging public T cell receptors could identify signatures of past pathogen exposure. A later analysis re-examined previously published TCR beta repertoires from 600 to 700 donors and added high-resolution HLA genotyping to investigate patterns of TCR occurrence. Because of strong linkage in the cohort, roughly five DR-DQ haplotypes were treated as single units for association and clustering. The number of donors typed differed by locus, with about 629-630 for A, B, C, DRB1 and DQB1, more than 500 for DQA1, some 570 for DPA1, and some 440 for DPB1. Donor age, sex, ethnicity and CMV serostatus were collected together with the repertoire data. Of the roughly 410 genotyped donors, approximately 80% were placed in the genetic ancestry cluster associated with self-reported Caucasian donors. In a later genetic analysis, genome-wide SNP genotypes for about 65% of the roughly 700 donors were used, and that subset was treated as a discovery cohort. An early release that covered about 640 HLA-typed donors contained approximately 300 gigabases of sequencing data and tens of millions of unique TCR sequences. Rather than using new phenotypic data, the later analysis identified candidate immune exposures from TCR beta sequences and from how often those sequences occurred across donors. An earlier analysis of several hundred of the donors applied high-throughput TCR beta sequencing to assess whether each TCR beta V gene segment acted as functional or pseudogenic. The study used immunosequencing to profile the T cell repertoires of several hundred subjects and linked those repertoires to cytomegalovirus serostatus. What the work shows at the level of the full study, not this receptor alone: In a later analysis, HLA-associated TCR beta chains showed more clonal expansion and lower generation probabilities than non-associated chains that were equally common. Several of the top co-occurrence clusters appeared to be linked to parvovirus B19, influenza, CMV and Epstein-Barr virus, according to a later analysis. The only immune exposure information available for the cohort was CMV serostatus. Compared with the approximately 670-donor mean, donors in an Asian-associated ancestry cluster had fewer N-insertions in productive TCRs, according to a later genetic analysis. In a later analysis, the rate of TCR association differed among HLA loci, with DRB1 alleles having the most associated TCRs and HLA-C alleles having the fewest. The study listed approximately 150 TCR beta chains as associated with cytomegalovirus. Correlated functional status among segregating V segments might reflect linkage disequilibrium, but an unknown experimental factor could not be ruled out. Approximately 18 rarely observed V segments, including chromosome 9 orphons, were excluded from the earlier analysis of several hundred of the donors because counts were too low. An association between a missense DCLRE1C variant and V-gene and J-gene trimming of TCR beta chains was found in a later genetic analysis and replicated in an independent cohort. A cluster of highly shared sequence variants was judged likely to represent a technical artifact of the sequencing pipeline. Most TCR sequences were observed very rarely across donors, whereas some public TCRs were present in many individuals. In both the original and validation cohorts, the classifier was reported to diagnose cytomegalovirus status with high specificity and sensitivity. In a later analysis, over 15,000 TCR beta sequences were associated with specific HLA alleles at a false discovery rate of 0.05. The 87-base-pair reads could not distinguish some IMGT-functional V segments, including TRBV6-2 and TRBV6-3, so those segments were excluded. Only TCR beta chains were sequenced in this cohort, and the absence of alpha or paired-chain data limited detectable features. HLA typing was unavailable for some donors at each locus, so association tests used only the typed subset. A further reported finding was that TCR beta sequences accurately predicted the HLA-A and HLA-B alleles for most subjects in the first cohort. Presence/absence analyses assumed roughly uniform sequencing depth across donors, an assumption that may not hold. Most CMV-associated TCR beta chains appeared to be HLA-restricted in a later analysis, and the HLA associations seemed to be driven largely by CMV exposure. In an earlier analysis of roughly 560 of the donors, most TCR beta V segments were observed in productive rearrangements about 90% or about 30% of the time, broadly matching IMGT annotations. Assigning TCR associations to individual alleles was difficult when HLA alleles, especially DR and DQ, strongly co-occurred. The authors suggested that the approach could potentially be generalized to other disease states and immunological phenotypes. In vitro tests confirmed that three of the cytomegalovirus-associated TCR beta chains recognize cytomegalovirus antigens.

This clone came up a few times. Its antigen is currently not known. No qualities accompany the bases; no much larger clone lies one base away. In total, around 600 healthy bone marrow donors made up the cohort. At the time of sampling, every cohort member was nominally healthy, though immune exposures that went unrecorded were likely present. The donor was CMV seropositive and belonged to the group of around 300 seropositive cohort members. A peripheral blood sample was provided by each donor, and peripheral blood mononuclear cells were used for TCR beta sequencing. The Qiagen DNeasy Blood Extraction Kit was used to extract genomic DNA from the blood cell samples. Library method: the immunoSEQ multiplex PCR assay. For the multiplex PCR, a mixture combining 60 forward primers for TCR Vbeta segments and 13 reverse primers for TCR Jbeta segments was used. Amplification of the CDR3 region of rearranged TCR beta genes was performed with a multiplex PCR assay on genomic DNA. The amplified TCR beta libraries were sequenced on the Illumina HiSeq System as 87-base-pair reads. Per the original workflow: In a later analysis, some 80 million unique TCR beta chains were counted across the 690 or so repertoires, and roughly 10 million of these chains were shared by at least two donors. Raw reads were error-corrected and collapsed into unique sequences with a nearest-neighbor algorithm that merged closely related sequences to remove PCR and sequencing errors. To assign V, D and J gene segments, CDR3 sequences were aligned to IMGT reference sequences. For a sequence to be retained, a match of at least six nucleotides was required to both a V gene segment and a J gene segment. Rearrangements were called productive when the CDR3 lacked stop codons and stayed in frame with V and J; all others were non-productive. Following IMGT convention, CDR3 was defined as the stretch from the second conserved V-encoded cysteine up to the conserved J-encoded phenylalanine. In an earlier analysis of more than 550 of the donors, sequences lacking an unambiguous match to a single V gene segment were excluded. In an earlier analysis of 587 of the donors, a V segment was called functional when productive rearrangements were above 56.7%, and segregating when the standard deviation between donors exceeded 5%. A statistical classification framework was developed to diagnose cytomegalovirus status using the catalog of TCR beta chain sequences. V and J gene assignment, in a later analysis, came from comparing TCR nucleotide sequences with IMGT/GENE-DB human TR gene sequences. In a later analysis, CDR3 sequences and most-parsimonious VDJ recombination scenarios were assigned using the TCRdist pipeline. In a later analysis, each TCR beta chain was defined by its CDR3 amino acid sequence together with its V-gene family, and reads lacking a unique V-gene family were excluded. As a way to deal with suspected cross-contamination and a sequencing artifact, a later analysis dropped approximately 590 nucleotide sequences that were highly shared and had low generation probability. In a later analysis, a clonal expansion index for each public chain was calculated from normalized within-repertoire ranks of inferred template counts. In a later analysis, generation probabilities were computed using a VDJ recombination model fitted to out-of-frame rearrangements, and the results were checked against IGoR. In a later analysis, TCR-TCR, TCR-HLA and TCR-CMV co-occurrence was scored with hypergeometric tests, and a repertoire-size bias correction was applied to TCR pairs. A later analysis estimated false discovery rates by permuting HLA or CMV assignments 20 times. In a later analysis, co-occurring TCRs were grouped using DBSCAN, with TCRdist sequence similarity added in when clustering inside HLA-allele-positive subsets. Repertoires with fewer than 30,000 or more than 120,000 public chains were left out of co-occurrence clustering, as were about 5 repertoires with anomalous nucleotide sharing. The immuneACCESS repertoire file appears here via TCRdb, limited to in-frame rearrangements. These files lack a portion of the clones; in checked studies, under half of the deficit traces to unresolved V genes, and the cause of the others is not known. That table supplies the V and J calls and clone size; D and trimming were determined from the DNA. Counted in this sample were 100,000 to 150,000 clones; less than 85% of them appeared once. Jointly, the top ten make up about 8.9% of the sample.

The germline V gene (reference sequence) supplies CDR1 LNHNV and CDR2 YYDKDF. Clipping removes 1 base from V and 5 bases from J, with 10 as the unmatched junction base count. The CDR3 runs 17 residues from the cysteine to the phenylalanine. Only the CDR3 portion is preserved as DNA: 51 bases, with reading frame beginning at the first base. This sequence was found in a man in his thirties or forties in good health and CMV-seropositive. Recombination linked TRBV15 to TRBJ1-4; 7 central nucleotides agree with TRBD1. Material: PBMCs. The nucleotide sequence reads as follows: TGTGCCACCAGCAGAGGGGGTTGGGACAGATCGAATGAAAAACTGTTTTTT. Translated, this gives CATSRGGWDRSNEKLFF. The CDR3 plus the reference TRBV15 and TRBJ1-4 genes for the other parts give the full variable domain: DAMVIQNPRYQVTQFGKPVTLSCSQTLNHNVMYWYQQKSSQAPKLLFHYYDKDFNNEADTPDNFQSRRPNTSFCFLDIRSPGLGDTAMYLCATSRGGWDRSNEKLFFGSGTQLSVL.